The present TCR beta chain was sequenced within a study of OX40 agonist ivuxolimab in advanced cancers. Assay used: immunoSEQ multiplex PCR; TCRdb lists only in-frame clones, some missing. The sample records 15,000 to 20,000 clones, over 75% being singletons. This clone was seen only a few times. Its target is not known. Study-wide findings and caveats: There were, on average, more expanded clones in CD8+ T cells than in CD4+. With doses of 0.1 to 3.0 mg/kg, CD4+ and CD8+ blood T cells had undergone clonal expansion by week 6.

V trimming: 4 bases; J trimming: 1 base; junction bases outside the gene matches: 0. Germline CDR1 reads MNHEY; CDR2 reads SVGAGI. The CDR3 has 14 residues. The TCR was taken from an adult with an advanced solid tumor such as melanoma, head and neck, liver or kidney cancer. Sequenced material: CD4+ or CD8+ T cells sorted from blood, taken in a trial of the OX40 agonist ivuxolimab. V usage is TRBV6-5 and J usage is TRBJ1-5, with TRBD1 matching over 8 bases. As DNA, the CDR3 is TGTGCCAGCAGTTGGGACAGGAGCAATCAGCCCCAGCATTTT. It translates to CASSWDRSNQPQHF.